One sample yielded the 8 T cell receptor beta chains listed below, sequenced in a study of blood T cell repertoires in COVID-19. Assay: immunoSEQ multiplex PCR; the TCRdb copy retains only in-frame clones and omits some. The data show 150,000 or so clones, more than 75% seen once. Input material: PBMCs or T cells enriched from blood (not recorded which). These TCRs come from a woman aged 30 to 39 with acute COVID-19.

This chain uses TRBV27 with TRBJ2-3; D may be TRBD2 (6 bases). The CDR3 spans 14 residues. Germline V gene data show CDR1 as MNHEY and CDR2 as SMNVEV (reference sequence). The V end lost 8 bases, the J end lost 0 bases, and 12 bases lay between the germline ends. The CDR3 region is CASGRRESTDTQYF. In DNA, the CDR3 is TGTGCCAGCGGACGGCGGGAAAGCACAGATACGCAGTATTTT.

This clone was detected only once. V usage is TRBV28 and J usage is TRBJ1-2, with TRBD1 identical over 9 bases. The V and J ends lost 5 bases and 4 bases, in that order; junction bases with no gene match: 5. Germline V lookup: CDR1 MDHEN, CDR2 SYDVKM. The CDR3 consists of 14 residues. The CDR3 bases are TGTGCCAGCAGTCCGGGACAGGGTATCTATGGCTACACCTTC. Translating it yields CASSPGQGIYGYTF.

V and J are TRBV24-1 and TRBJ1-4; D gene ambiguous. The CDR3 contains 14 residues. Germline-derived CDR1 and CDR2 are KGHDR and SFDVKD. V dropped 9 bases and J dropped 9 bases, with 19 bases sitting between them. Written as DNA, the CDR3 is TGTGCCACCCCCGGACCGACTACAAGGAAAAAACTGTTTTTT. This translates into CATPGPTTRKKLFF.

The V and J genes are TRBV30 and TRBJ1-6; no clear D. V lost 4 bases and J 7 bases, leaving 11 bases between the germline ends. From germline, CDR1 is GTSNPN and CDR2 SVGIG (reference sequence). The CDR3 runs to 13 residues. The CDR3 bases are TGTGCCTGGACTAGTACGACGAATTCACCCCTCCACTTT. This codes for CAWTSTTNSPLHF.

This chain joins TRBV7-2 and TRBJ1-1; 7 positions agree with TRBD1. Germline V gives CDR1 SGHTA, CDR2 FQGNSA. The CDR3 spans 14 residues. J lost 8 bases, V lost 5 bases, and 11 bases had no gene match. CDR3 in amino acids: CASSTERQGFEAFF. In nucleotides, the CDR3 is TGTGCCAGCAGCACGGAAAGACAGGGTTTCGAAGCTTTCTTT.

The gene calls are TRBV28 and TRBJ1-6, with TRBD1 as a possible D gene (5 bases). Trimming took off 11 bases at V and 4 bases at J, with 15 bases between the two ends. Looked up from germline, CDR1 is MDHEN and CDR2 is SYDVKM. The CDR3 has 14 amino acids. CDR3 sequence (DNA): TGTGCCTGCGAACAGGCTTCATATAATTCACCCCTCCACTTT. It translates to CACEQASYNSPLHF.

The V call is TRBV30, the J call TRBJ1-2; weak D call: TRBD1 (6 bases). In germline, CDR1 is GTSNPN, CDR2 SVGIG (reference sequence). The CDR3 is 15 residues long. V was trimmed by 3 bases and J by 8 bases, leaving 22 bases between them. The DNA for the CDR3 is TGTGCCTGGAGCCGGGACGTAGGGGGAGAAGGAGGCTACACCTTC. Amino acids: CAWSRDVGGEGGYTF. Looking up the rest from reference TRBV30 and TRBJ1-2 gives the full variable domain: SQTIHQWPATLVQPVGSPLSLECTVEGTSNPNLYWYRQAAGRGLQLLFYSVGIGQISSEVPQNLSASRPQDRQFILSSKKLLLSDSGFYLCAWSRDVGGEGGYTFGSGTRLTVV.

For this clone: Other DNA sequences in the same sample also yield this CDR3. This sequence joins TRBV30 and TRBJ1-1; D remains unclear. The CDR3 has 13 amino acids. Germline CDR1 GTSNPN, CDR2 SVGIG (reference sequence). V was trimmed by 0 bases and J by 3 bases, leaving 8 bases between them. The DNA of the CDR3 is TGTGCCTGGAGTGTAACGGGATACACTGAAGCTTTCTTT. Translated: CAWSVTGYTEAFF.